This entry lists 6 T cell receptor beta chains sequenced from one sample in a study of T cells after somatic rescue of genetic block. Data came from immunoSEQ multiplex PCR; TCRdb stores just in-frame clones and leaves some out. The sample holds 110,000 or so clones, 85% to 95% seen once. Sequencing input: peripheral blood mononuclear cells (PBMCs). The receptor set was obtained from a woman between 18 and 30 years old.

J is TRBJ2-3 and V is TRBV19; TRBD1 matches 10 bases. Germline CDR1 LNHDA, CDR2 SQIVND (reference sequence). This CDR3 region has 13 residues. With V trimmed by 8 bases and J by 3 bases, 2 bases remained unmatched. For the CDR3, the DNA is TGTGCCAGTTGGACAGGGGGGACAGATACGCAGTATTTT. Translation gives CASWTGGTDTQYF.

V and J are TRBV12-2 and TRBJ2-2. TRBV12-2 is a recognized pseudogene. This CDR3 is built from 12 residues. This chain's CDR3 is CASRLITGELFF. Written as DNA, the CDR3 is TGTGCAAGTCGCTTGATCACCGGGGAGCTGTTTTTT.

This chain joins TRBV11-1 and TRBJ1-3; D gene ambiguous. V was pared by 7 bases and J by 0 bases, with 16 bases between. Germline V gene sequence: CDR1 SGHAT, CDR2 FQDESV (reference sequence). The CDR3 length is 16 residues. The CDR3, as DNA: TGTGCCAGCACCACGTCCGCGGACGGCTCTGGAAACACCATATATTTT. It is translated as CASTTSADGSGNTIYF.

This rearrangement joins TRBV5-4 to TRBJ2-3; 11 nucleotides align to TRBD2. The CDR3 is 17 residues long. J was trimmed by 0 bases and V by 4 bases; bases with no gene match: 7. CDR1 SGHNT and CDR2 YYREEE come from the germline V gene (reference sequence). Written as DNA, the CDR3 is TGTGCCAGCAGCCTTAGCGGGGGGGCCTCTAGCACAGATACGCAGTATTTT. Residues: CASSLSGGASSTDTQYF.

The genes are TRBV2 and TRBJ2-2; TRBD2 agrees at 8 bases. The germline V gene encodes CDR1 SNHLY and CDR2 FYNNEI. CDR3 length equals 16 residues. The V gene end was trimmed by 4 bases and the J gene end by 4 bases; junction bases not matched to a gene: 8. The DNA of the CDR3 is TGTGCCAGCAGTGGGGACGGGGGGGCCCGCACCGGGGAGCTGTTTTTT. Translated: CASSGDGGARTGELFF. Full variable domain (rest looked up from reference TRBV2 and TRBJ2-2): EPEVTQTPSHQVTQMGQEVILRCVPISNHLYFYWYRQILGQKVEFLVSFYNNEISEKSEIFDDQFSVERPDGSNFTLKIRSTKLEDSAMYFCASSGDGGARTGELFFGEGSRLTVL.

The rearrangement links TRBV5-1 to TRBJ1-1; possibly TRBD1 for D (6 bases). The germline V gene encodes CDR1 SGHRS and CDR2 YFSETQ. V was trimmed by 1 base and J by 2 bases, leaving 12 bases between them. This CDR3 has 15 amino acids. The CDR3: CASSLLGTPNTEAFF. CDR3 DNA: TGCGCCAGCAGCTTGTTAGGGACACCAAACACTGAAGCTTTCTTT.